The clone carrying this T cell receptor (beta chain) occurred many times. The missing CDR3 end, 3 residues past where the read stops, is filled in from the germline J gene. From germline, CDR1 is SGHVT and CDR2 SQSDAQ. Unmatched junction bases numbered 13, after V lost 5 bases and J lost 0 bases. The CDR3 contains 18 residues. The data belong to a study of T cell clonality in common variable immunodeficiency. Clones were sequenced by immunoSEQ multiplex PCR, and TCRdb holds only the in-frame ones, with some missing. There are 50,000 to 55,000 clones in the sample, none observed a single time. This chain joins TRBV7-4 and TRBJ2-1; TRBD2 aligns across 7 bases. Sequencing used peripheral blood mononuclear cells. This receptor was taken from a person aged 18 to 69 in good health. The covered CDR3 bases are TGTGCCAGCAGCCCCCGGTGGGAGGGGCCGAGCTCCTACAATGAG. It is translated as CASSPRWEGPSSYNE. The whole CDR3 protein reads CASSPRWEGPSSYNEQFF.